The T cell receptor beta chain under discussion was sequenced for a study of T cells after yellow fever vaccination. TCRdb re-analysed the 5' RACE reads in MiXCR, keeping a single row per CDR3 protein. The sample lists more than 300,000 distinct CDR3 sequences, 3.5% to 5% seen once, with roughly a fifth in the top ten. This clonotype was detected ten times or more. The germline V gene encodes CDR1 MNHEY and CDR2 SVGAGI. This CDR3 contains 14 residues. Trimming removed 2 bases at V and 7 bases at J, with 14 bases between. This material consisted of PBMCs, taken 15 days after the yellow fever booster vaccination. This TCR derives from a man between 18 and 35 years old who received the YFV17D yellow fever vaccine. J is TRBJ1-1 and V is TRBV6-5; possibly TRBD1 for D (5 bases). The CDR3 DNA is TGTGCCAGCAGTTACGGGGGTTGGGAGGGTGAAGCTTTCTTT. It codes for CASSYGGWEGEAFF.